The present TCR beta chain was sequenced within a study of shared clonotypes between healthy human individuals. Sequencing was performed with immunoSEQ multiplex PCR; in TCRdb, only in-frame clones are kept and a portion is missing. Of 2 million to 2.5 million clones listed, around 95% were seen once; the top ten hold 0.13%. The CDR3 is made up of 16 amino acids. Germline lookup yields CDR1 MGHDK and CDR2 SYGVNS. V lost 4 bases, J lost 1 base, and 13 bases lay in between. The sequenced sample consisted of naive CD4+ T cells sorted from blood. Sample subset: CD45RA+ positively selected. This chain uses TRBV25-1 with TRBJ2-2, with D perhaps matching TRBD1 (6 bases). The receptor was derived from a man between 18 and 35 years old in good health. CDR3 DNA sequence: TGTGCCAGCAGTGGTCGCCAGGGGAGGAACACCGGGGAGCTGTTTTTT. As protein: CASSGRQGRNTGELFF.